This T cell receptor (beta chain) emerged from a study of cytotoxic CD8 clonotypes in ibrutinib-treated CLL. Profiled with immunoSEQ multiplex PCR; TCRdb holds only in-frame clones, not every one. The sample lists tens of thousands of clones, roughly 76% occurring once. Trimming shortened V by 5 bases and J by 6 bases, and 22 bases separated the two germline ends. CDR3 size: 15 residues. Germline V CDR1 and CDR2: SQVTM, ANQGSEA. Sequenced here: PBMCs, sampled after 12 months of ibrutinib treatment. V and J are TRBV29-1 and TRBJ1-2; D ambiguous. This clonotype originated in a human donor with chronic lymphocytic leukemia. CDR3 residues: CSVLPGGRFSHGYTF. CDR3 nucleotides: TGCAGCGTTCTCCCGGGAGGGCGCTTCTCTCATGGCTACACCTTC.